The 17 T cell receptor beta chains below were found in one sample sequenced in a study of response to subunit inactivated influenza vaccine. From the RT-PCR reads, TCRdb called clonotypes with MiXCR, one entry per CDR3 protein. The sample contains about 310,000 distinct CDR3 sequences, about 20% of which appear only once. The sequences come from PBMCs from blood, collected about 20 months after vaccination. These receptors all stem from a man aged 45 to 75 who received an inactivated influenza vaccine.

The rearrangement links TRBV12-3 or TRBV12-4 to TRBJ2-1; TRBD2 agrees at 8 bases. J lost 4 bases, V lost 2 bases, and 4 bases had no gene match. The CDR3 is 15 residues long. The CDR3 nucleotides are TGTGCCAGCAGTTTAACTAGCGGATATTACAATGAGCAGTTCTTC. Its translation is CASSLTSGYYNEQFF.

To note about this clonotype: Possible read error: a much larger clone is one base away. The gene calls are TRBV6-2 or TRBV6-3 and TRBJ1-1, with unresolved D. CDR1 is MNHEY and CDR2 is SVGEGT in the germline V gene. The CDR3 is 13 residues long. The CDR3 DNA sequence: TGTGCCTGCAGTTACTCGGCTCACACTGAAGCTTTCTTT. Its protein is CACSYSAHTEAFF.

This clonotype was detected ten times or more. This rearrangement joins TRBV12-3 or TRBV12-4 to TRBJ1-4; D gene unclear. The V end lost 3 bases, the J end lost 0 bases, and 11 bases lay between the germline ends. The CDR3 contains 16 residues. CDR3: CASSLLRPATNEKLFF. The CDR3 bases are TGTGCCAGCAGTTTGCTCAGGCCTGCAACTAATGAAAAACTGTTTTTT.

The genes are TRBV2 and TRBJ2-2; D gene ambiguous. The germline V and J ends were trimmed by 4 bases and 1 base, with 10 bases remaining between them. Germline loops: CDR1 SNHLY, CDR2 FYNNEI. The CDR3 is made up of 15 amino acids. Here the CDR3 reads CASSGEQLNTGELFF. The DNA of the CDR3 is TGTGCCAGCAGTGGAGAACAGCTGAACACCGGGGAGCTGTTTTTT.

Comments on this clonotype: Because it lacks the conserved phenylalanine or tryptophan at the end, this CDR3 is likely a read error. It is unclear where the CDR3 begins or ends on the DNA, so no DNA is shown, and the CDR3 is as TCRdb lists it. This chain connects TRBV19 to TRBJ1-2. The CDR3 is 13 residues long, ends included. Germline-derived CDR1 and CDR2 are LNHDA and SQIVND (reference sequence). CDR3 in amino acids: CASSTYSGDLQRT.

V usage is TRBV4-2 and J usage is TRBJ1-5; D uncertain. The CDR3 has 15 residues. V lost 3 bases and J lost 1, with 10 bases in between. Germline V gene lookup returns CDR1 LGHNA and CDR2 YNFKEQ. The CDR3 DNA sequence: TGTGCCAGCAGCCACGATGCCCCCAGCAATCAGCCCCAGCATTTT. Translating it yields CASSHDAPSNQPQHF.

V and J are TRBV6-2 or TRBV6-3 and TRBJ2-7, with D possibly matching TRBD1 (6 bases). Per the germline V gene, CDR1 is MNHEY and CDR2 is SVGEGT. Trimming removed 6 bases at V and 2 bases at J, with 17 bases between. This CDR3 is built from 15 residues. The CDR3 DNA follows: TGTGCCAGCAGCTCCACAGGGTTTCCCCCCTACGAGCAGTACTTC. Protein: CASSSTGFPPYEQYF.

This clonotype was found a few times. The rearrangement uses TRBV12-3 or TRBV12-4 and TRBJ1-5; 9 nucleotides align to TRBD1. The CDR3 totals 15 residues. V shed 6 bases and J 6 bases; nucleotides not matched to a gene: 9. This CDR3 is CASRAGQGWGQPQHF. The CDR3 coding sequence is TGTGCCAGCAGAGCCGGACAGGGGTGGGGTCAGCCCCAGCATTTT.

This clonotype occurred a few times. In DNA, the CDR3 is TGTGCCACGAGGAGAAGCACAGGGGGCGAACATGGCTACACCTTC. Translated: CATRRSTGGEHGYTF. This sequence joins TRBV10-3 and TRBJ1-2; 9 positions match TRBD1. The CDR3 contains 15 residues. Germline assignment: CDR1 ENHRY and CDR2 SYGVKD. Trimming cost V 10 bases and J 6 bases; bases outside gene matches: 15.

This chain links TRBV12-3 or TRBV12-4 with TRBJ2-2; D gene unclear. This CDR3 region has 11 residues. With 8 bases removed from V and 8 bases from J, the gap between germline ends came to 9 bases. DNA of the CDR3: TGTGCCAGCCTTTTGGGGGGGGAGCTGTTTTTT. Its protein product is CASLLGGELFF.

This clonotype has a handful of counts. V and J are TRBV7-6 and TRBJ2-3; 11 bases align to TRBD1. This CDR3 has 17 amino acids. CDR1 is SGHVS, CDR2 FNYEAQ, per germline. Trimming cost V 3 bases and J 6 bases; bases outside gene matches: 11. CDR3 sequence: CASSFRTGGLERDTQYF. Here the CDR3 DNA reads TGTGCCAGCAGCTTCCGGACAGGGGGCCTAGAGCGCGATACGCAGTATTTT.

This chain uses TRBV5-4 with TRBJ1-4; D not certain. Trimming shortened V by 1 base and J by 3 bases, and 4 bases separated the two germline ends. CDR1 SGHNT and CDR2 YYREEE come from the germline V gene (reference sequence). The CDR3 contains 13 residues. CDR3 coding DNA: TGTGCCAGCAGCTTGAGAGCTAATGAAAAACTGTTTTTT. Encoded protein: CASSLRANEKLFF.

CDR3 residues: CASNFVTGTSFIEQFF. DNA of the CDR3: TGTGCCAGCAATTTCGTAACCGGGACTAGTTTCATTGAGCAGTTCTTC. The V gene is TRBV6-2 or TRBV6-3, the J gene TRBJ2-1; 8 bases are a match to TRBD2. This CDR3 has 16 amino acids. Trimming cost V 7 bases and J 9 bases; bases outside gene matches: 17. The V gene's germline CDR1 is MNHEY and CDR2 SVGEGT.

This clonotype has at least ten counts. This sequence joins TRBV12-3 or TRBV12-4 and TRBJ1-1; D gene unclear. The CDR3 has 13 amino acids. Trimming shortened V by 1 base and J by 4 bases, and 7 bases separated the two germline ends. The CDR3 protein is CASSLDRSTEAFF. CDR3 in DNA: TGTGCCAGCAGTTTAGATCGCAGCACTGAAGCTTTCTTT.

This chain connects TRBV19 to TRBJ2-5; D may match TRBD1 or TRBD2 (5 bases each). Trimming took 4 bases from V and 5 from J, leaving 14 bases between them. There are 14 residues in the CDR3. Germline V gives CDR1 LNHDA, CDR2 SQIVND (reference sequence). CDR3 coding DNA: TGTGCCAGTAGTACGAGGGGCGAGTCGGAGACCCAGTACTTC. Residues: CASSTRGESETQYF.

The rearrangement uses TRBV5-1 and TRBJ2-7; D remains unclear. This CDR3 contains 15 residues. Trimming pared 4 bases from V and 1 base from J, leaving 15 bases between. In germline, CDR1 is SGHRS, CDR2 YFSETQ. Here the CDR3 reads CASSVDVSGSYEQYF. CDR3 DNA: TGCGCCAGCAGCGTGGACGTATCTGGGTCCTACGAGCAGTACTTC.

This clonotype was seen only a few times. The genes are TRBV20-1 and TRBJ1-5; D perhaps matches TRBD1 (5 bases). The CDR3 covers 16 residues. V dropped 3 bases and J dropped 1 base, with 16 bases sitting between them. Germline CDR1 DFQATT, CDR2 SNEGSKA (reference sequence). The CDR3 DNA sequence: TGCAGTGCTAGGAGCCGCCAGGGCCAAAGCAATCAGCCCCAGCATTTT. This encodes CSARSRQGQSNQPQHF.